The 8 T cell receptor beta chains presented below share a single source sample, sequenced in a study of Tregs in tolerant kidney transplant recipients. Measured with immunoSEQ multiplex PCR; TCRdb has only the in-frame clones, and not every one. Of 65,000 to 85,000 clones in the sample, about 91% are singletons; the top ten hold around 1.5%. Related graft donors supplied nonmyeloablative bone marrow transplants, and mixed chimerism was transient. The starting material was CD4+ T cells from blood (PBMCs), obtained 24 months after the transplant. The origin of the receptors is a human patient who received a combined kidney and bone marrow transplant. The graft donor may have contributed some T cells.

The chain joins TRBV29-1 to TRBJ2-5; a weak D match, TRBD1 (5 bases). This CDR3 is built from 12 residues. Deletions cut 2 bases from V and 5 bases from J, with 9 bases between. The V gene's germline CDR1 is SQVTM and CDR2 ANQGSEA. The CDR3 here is CSVEKGWETQYF. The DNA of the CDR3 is TGCAGCGTTGAAAAGGGGTGGGAGACCCAGTACTTC.

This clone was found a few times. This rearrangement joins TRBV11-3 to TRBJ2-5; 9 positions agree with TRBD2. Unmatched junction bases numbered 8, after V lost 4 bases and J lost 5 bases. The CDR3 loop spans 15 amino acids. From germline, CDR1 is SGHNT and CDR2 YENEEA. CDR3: CASSSIAGVGETQYF. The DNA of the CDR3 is TGTGCCAGCAGCTCAATAGCGGGAGTGGGGGAGACCCAGTACTTC. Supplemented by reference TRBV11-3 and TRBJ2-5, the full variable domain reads EAGVVQSPRYKIIEKKQPVAFWCNPISGHNTLYWYLQNLGQGPELLIRYENEEAVDDSQLPKDRFSAERLKGVDSTLKIQPAELGDSAVYLCASSSIAGVGETQYFGPGTRLLVL.

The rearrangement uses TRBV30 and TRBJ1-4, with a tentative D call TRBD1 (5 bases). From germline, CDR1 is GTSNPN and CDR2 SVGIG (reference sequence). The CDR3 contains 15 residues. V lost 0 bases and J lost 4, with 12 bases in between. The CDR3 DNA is TGTGCCTGGAGTGTACAGGCGGTTTTTAATGAAAAACTGTTTTTT. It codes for CAWSVQAVFNEKLFF.

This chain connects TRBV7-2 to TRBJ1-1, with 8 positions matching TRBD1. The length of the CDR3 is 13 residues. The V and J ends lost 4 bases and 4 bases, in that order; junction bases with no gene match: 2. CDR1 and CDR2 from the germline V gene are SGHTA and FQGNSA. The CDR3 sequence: CASSWDRPTEAFF. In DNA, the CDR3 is TGTGCCAGCAGCTGGGACAGGCCCACTGAAGCTTTCTTT.

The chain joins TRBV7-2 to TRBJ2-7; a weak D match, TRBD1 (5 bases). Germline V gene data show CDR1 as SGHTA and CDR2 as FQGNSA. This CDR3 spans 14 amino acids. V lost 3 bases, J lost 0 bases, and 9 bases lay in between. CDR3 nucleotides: TGTGCCAGCAGCTTCGGACAAAACTCCTACGAGCAGTACTTC. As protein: CASSFGQNSYEQYF. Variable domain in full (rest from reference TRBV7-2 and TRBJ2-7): GAGVSQSPSNKVTEKGKDVELRCDPISGHTALYWYRQSLGQGLEFLIYFQGNSAPDKSGLPSDRFSAERTGGSVSTLTIQRTQQEDSAVYLCASSFGQNSYEQYFGPGTRLTVT.

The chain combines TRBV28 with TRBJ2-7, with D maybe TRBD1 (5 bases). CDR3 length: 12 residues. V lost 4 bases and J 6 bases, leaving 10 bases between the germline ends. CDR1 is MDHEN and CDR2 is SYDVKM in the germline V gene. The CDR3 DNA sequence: TGTGCCAGCAGTTCGTCAGGGTTCGAGCAGTACTTC. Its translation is CASSSSGFEQYF.

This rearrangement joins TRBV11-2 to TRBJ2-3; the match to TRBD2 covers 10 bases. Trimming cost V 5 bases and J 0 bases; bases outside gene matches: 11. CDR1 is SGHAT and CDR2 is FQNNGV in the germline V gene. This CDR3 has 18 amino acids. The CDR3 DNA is TGTGCCAGCAGCCATGATAGCGGGGGGTTGAGAAGCACAGATACGCAGTATTTT. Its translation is CASSHDSGGLRSTDTQYF.

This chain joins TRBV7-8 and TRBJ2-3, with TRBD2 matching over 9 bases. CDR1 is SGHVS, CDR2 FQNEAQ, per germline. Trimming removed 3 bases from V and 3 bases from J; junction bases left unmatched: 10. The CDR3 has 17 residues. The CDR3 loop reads CASSFISGGKVTDTQYF. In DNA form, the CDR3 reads TGTGCCAGCAGCTTCATTAGCGGGGGCAAAGTAACAGATACGCAGTATTTT.